This TCR beta chain was profiled in a study of T cells in localized non-small cell lung cancer. Only in-frame clones appear in the TCRdb table, and some are missing; sequencing was by immunoSEQ multiplex PCR. The sample includes about 3,500 clones, 33% of them seen just once. Comments on this clone: The antigen is undetermined.

Trimming left V 0 bases short and J 5 bases short, with 8 bases between. Germline assignment: CDR1 SGHNT and CDR2 YENEEA. CDR3 length equals 14 residues. Study-wide results and caveats: Tumor showed lower T cell clonality than uninvolved adjacent lung, where it was highest. In adjacent lung, a median around 55 of the top 100 tumor clones were found. Tumor samples were not multi-region, leaving intratumor heterogeneity unexcluded.

The receptor was derived from a woman between 35 and 75 years old with stage I lung adenocarcinoma. The input for sequencing was normal lung tissue next to the tumor, taken before any cancer treatment. V is TRBV11-3 and J is TRBJ1-5, with D perhaps TRBD1 (5 bases). In DNA, the CDR3 is TGTGCCAGCAGCTTAGACAGGGCGGATCAGCCCCAGCATTTT. This gives the protein CASSLDRADQPQHF.